This T cell receptor beta chain was sequenced for a study of blood T cell repertoires in COVID-19. Across the whole study: Researchers got acute and convalescent COVID-19 samples from the United States, Italy and Spain. PBMCs, B-cell-depleted T cells, or T cells were the source of the cDNA or gDNA that made up the material.

Authors' data handling: Nucleated cell counts were estimated from reference gene primer amplification. The assay was immunoSEQ multiplex PCR, and TCRdb's table has in-frame clones only and misses some. V and J calls and clone size are given by that table; D and trimming were obtained from the DNA. Altogether roughly 67,000 clones are present, 86% being singletons, with the ten largest covering roughly 4%. This CDR3 has 14 residues. Trimming pared 5 bases from V and 5 bases from J, leaving 13 bases between. Per germline, CDR1 SGHVS and CDR2 FNYEAQ. This chain uses TRBV7-6 with TRBJ1-5; D not certain. The sequence was obtained from a man over 45 with acute or convalescent COVID-19. The sample was peripheral blood. CDR3 nucleotide sequence: TGTGCCAGCAGCGCTAGGATAGGATATCAGCCCCAGCATTTT. Encoded protein: CASSARIGYQPQHF.